The sequence of this TCR beta chain was determined in a study of shared clonotypes between healthy human individuals. About this clone: The same CDR3 also results from other DNA sequences found in this sample.

Germline-derived CDR1 and CDR2 are MNHNS and SASEGT. J was trimmed by 0 bases and V by 5 bases; bases with no gene match: 3. This CDR3 region has 15 residues. The investigators split CD4+ cells into a CD45RA+ naive subset and a CD45RA-negative memory subset. Researchers divided each subset's genomic DNA evenly across several immunoSEQ plates. Assay used: immunoSEQ multiplex PCR; TCRdb lists only in-frame clones, some missing. Here the sample spans about 960,000 clones, around three quarters being singletons. This TCR derives from a man in his late teens or twenties in good health. The chain uses TRBV6-1 and TRBJ2-4; 8 bases line up with TRBD2. The sequenced sample was memory CD4+ T cells sorted from blood. Subset defined: CD45RA-negative fraction. CDR3 in DNA: TGTGCCAGCAGTCTGGCGGGAGGAGCCAAAAACATTCAGTACTTC. Translation gives CASSLAGGAKNIQYF.